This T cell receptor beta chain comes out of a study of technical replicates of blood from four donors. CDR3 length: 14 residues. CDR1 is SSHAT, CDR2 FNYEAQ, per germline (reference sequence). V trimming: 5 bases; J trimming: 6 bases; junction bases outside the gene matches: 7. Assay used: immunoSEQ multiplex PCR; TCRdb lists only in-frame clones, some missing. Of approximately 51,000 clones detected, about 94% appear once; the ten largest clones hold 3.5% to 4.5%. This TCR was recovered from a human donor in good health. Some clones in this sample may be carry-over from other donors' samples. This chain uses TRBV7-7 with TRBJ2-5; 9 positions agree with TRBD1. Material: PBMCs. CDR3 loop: CASSTGTGRQTQYF. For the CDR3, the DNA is TGTGCCAGCAGCACCGGGACAGGGAGGCAGACCCAGTACTTC. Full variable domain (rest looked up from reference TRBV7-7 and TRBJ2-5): GAGVSQSPRYKVTKRGQDVTLRCDPISSHATLYWYQQALGQGPEFLTYFNYEAQPDKSGLPSDRFSAERPEGSISTLTIQRTEQRDSAMYRCASSTGTGRQTQYFGPGTRLLVL.